One T cell receptor (beta chain) is described in this entry. The antigen is not known. A previously described protocol, modified, built RNA-based TCR cDNA libraries. MiXCR, run by TCRdb on the 5' RACE reads, gives a single entry per CDR3 protein. The sample carries fewer than 450,000 distinct CDR3 sequences, more than 25% recorded once. The CDR3 totals 13 residues. Trimming pared 3 bases from V and 6 bases from J, leaving 12 bases between. The data are from a study of identical twins' blood T cells. Study-wide results and caveats: Top TCRbeta clonotypes were shared more with twin than unrelated donors. Twins shared about as many clonotypes as their cloneset sizes predicted.

Likely shared infections and vaccines: all three twin pairs were reared together. The gene calls are TRBV12-3 or TRBV12-4 and TRBJ2-7; D gene unclear. The receptor was isolated from a woman aged 18-49 years in good health. The sample comprised PBMCs. The CDR3 DNA follows: TGTGCCAGCAGTTTCCTTTCCCCCTCCGAGCAGTACTTC. It encodes CASSFLSPSEQYF.